What follows are 30 T cell receptor beta chains derived from one specimen sequenced in a study of T cell responses to AZD1222 COVID-19 vaccine. The data were produced by immunoSEQ multiplex PCR, yet TCRdb's version contains in-frame clones alone and is incomplete. Of 140,000 or so clones in the sample, 90% to 95% were seen once. The specimen was peripheral blood, collected after recovery from COVID-19. These TCRs come from an adult who had recovered from COVID-19.

The chain carries TRBV18 and TRBJ2-7; D is perhaps TRBD1 (6 bases). Germline loops: CDR1 KGHSH, CDR2 LQKENI. Trimming removed 3 bases from V and 3 bases from J, with 15 bases in between. The CDR3 length is 15 residues. The DNA of the CDR3 is TGTGCCAGCTCACCTGACAGGCCCCCAAGCTACGAGCAGTACTTC. Protein sequence: CASSPDRPPSYEQYF.

The chain is built from TRBV24-1 and TRBJ2-1; 7 bases fit TRBD2. The ends lost 7 bases at V and 3 bases at J; junction bases unmatched: 5. The CDR3 contains 14 residues. Per the germline V gene, CDR1 is KGHDR and CDR2 is SFDVKD. The CDR3 DNA sequence: TGTGCCACCAGAGGAAGCGGGATCTACAATGAGCAGTTCTTC. Its protein product is CATRGSGIYNEQFF.

V and J are TRBV28 and TRBJ2-5, with TRBD1 matching over 7 bases. V was clipped by 5 bases and J by 5 bases; unmatched bases: 20. In germline, CDR1 is MDHEN, CDR2 SYDVKM. The CDR3 is 18 residues long. The CDR3 DNA reads as TGTGCCAGCAGTCCTTTCTTTCGGAGTCCCGGCAGGGGGGAGACCCAGTACTTC. This encodes CASSPFFRSPGRGETQYF.

The chain couples TRBV5-1 to TRBJ2-5; 13 nucleotides line up with TRBD2. V was pared by 1 base and J by 9 bases, with 6 bases of the junction left unmatched. Germline CDR1 and CDR2: SGHRS and YFSETQ. The CDR3 extends over 15 amino acids. CDR3 coding DNA: TGCGCCAGCAGCTTGACTAGCGGGAGGGCCGCGGCCCAGTACTTC. It is translated as CASSLTSGRAAAQYF.

This chain uses TRBV5-6 with TRBJ1-3, with D perhaps matching TRBD1 (5 bases). Germline-derived CDR1 and CDR2 are SGHDT and YYEEEE. Trimming removed 1 base from V and 0 bases from J, with 17 bases in between. The CDR3 has 18 amino acids. The CDR3 DNA is TGTGCCAGCAGCTTGTTCCCAGGGAGGGCGACCTCTGGAAACACCATATATTTT. It yields the protein CASSLFPGRATSGNTIYF.

The rearrangement joins TRBV10-2 to TRBJ1-6, with D unresolved. The CDR3 consists of 14 residues. V was cut by 3 bases and J by 4 bases, with 7 bases left in between. Germline V CDR1 and CDR2: WSHSY, SAAADI. The CDR3 spells CASSDQGYNSPLHF. The CDR3 DNA follows: TGCGCCAGCAGTGACCAAGGGTATAATTCACCCCTCCACTTT.

This clone appeared once. The CDR3 protein is CASSLDTYGYTF. CDR3 coding DNA: TGTGCCAGCAGCCTCGACACCTATGGCTACACCTTC. J is TRBJ1-2 and V is TRBV7-8; D ambiguous. The germline CDR1 and CDR2 sequences are SGHVS and FQNEAQ. The V end lost 5 bases, the J end lost 4 bases, and 8 bases lay between the germline ends. The CDR3 is 12 amino acids.

V and J are TRBV11-2 and TRBJ1-2; D is perhaps TRBD1 (5 bases). Per the germline V gene, CDR1 is SGHAT and CDR2 is FQNNGV. The ends were cut back, 6 bases at V and 4 bases at J, with 21 bases in the middle. The CDR3 consists of 16 residues. CDR3 sequence: CASRTAGGRRLYGYTF. The CDR3 DNA sequence: TGTGCCAGCAGGACGGCCGGGGGGAGGCGGCTCTATGGCTACACCTTC.

The V and J genes are TRBV1 and TRBJ1-2; no check of the table's D call, TRBD1, against the DNA was made. TRBV1 is listed as a pseudogene. This CDR3 is built from 16 residues. The chain's CDR3 is CTSGFRRDRDRNGYTF. CDR3 sequence (DNA): TGCACCAGCGGATTCCGCCGGGACAGGGACCGTAATGGCTACACCTTC.

The rearrangement links TRBV9 to TRBJ2-2, with a weak D call TRBD2 (6 bases). Trimming stripped 4 bases from V and 5 bases from J, with 18 bases between. The CDR3 loop spans 16 amino acids. Per the germline V gene, CDR1 is SGDLS and CDR2 is YYNGEE. This CDR3 reads CASSSRRAPGTGELFF. For the CDR3, the DNA is TGTGCCAGCAGCTCCCGGAGGGCCCCGGGAACCGGGGAGCTGTTTTTT.

This chain uses TRBV28 with TRBJ1-2; D remains unclear. The ends were cut back, 2 bases at V and 6 bases at J, with 7 bases in the middle. The germline V gene encodes CDR1 MDHEN and CDR2 SYDVKM. The CDR3 consists of 12 residues. The CDR3 DNA sequence: TGTGCCAGCAGTTTAAATTTAAATGGCTACACCTTC. Translation gives CASSLNLNGYTF.

The CDR3 protein is CASSGPPGGGGYTF. The CDR3 bases are TGTGCCAGCAGTGGTCCCCCAGGGGGTGGTGGCTACACCTTC. The chain is built from TRBV28 and TRBJ1-2; the match to TRBD1 covers 7 bases. The CDR3 spans 14 residues. Germline CDR1 MDHEN, CDR2 SYDVKM. With 5 bases clipped from V and 7 bases from J, the junction kept 10 bases outside the gene matches.

The gene calls are TRBV10-2 and TRBJ2-1; 8 nucleotides match TRBD2. The V segment lost 6 bases and the J segment 4 bases; nucleotides outside the gene matches: 8. Germline V gives CDR1 WSHSY, CDR2 SAAADI. The CDR3 is 15 amino acids. CDR3 region: CASRIRGGLYNEQFF. CDR3 sequence (DNA): TGCGCCAGCAGGATCCGGGGGGGGCTGTACAATGAGCAGTTCTTC.

This chain's CDR3 is CASSVAPAGTGVPYEQYF. CDR3 in DNA: TGTGCCAGCAGCGTAGCCCCCGCGGGGACAGGGGTCCCCTACGAGCAGTACTTC. The gene calls are TRBV9 and TRBJ2-7; TRBD1 matches 10 bases. Germline trimming cut 0 bases from V and 2 bases from J; bases unmatched to any gene: 11. This CDR3 spans 18 amino acids. Germline V gene data show CDR1 as SGDLS and CDR2 as YYNGEE.

The chain links TRBV5-3 to TRBJ2-7; 9 nucleotides match TRBD2. TRBV5-3 is given ORF status, its function remaining uncertain. J gave up 2 bases and V 3 bases, and 6 bases lay outside the gene matches. The CDR3 length is 15 residues. The CDR3: CARSCRLAEAYEQYF. As DNA, the CDR3 is TGTGCCAGAAGCTGTCGACTAGCGGAGGCCTACGAGCAGTACTTC.

V usage is TRBV6-5 and J usage is TRBJ1-2, with TRBD1 as a possible D gene (6 bases). CDR3 length equals 14 residues. Trimming stripped 5 bases from V and 0 bases from J, with 10 bases between. Germline V gives CDR1 MNHEY, CDR2 SVGAGI. This CDR3 is CASSPDSPNYGYTF. The CDR3 nucleotides read TGTGCCAGCAGTCCGGACAGTCCTAACTATGGCTACACCTTC.

This clone has a single count. This chain links TRBV9 with TRBJ2-1; 9 bases map to TRBD2. There are 15 residues in the CDR3. The J segment lost 5 bases and the V segment lost 3 bases, leaving 6 bases of the junction unmatched. In germline, CDR1 is SGDLS, CDR2 YYNGEE. CDR3 sequence: CASSGVAGANNEQFF. The CDR3 DNA sequence: TGTGCCAGCAGCGGGGTAGCGGGAGCTAACAATGAGCAGTTCTTC.

J is TRBJ2-1 and V is TRBV14; no clear D gene. V shed 4 bases and J shed 6 bases, with 13 bases lying between them. The CDR3 loop spans 14 amino acids. Germline values: CDR1 SGHDN, CDR2 FVKESK. The DNA for the CDR3 is TGTGCCAGCAGCCCTTCTTGGGGTGTCAATGAGCAGTTCTTC. This sequence encodes CASSPSWGVNEQFF.

The V gene is TRBV5-4, the J gene TRBJ2-5, with TRBD1 as a possible D gene (5 bases). Per the germline V gene, CDR1 is SGHNT and CDR2 is YYREEE (reference sequence). The CDR3 length is 20 residues. Trimming removed 4 bases from V and 0 bases from J, with 28 bases in between. The CDR3 nucleotides read TGTGCCAGCAGCCCAATTCAGGGCCGCGGTAATCGGAATGACCAAGAGACCCAGTACTTC. Its protein product is CASSPIQGRGNRNDQETQYF.

The genes are TRBV9 and TRBJ2-5, with 8 positions matching TRBD2. CDR3 length: 13 amino acids. V lost 4 bases and J lost 5; bases outside the gene matches: 4. Per the germline V gene, CDR1 is SGDLS and CDR2 is YYNGEE. Here the CDR3 reads CASSSSSGETQYF. CDR3 nucleotides: TGTGCCAGCAGCTCCTCTAGCGGGGAGACCCAGTACTTC.

The chain joins TRBV19 to TRBJ1-5, with 9 nucleotides matching TRBD1. Germline-derived CDR1 and CDR2 are LNHDA and SQIVND (reference sequence). V shed 10 bases, J shed 0 bases, and the junction held 7 bases outside the gene matches. The CDR3 totals 15 residues. The CDR3 DNA is TGTGCCACAGGGGACAGGGAGTATAGCAATCAGCCCCAGCATTTT. Translated, it gives CATGDREYSNQPQHF.

The chain couples TRBV30 to TRBJ2-7; TRBD2 matches 9 bases. This CDR3 has 15 residues. Germline V gives CDR1 GTSNPN, CDR2 SVGIG (reference sequence). V dropped 0 bases and J dropped 2; count of bases not matched to a gene: 5. For the CDR3, the DNA is TGTGCCTGGAGTGTAGGGGCGGGAGGGGCCTACGAGCAGTACTTC. This gives the protein CAWSVGAGGAYEQYF.

The V and J genes are TRBV7-3 and TRBJ1-1, with 9 positions matching TRBD1. The CDR3 is made up of 14 amino acids. Germline CDR1 reads SGHTA; CDR2 reads FQGTGA. Trimming removed 6 bases from V and 3 bases from J; junction bases left unmatched: 5. Written as DNA, the CDR3 is TGTGCCAGCAGTCCACAGGGGGCGGACACTGAAGCTTTCTTT. It translates to CASSPQGADTEAFF.

This chain connects TRBV19 to TRBJ2-7; tentative D call: TRBD2 (6 bases). V was cut by 5 bases and J by 3 bases, with 17 bases left in between. Germline CDR1 LNHDA, CDR2 SQIVND (reference sequence). The CDR3 loop spans 15 amino acids. CDR3 nucleotides: TGTGCCAGTAGTTTCCAGGGTTTGGGGGGCTACGAGCAGTACTTC. Its protein product is CASSFQGLGGYEQYF.

V and J are TRBV11-2 and TRBJ1-6; D is possibly TRBD1 (6 bases). Between the trimmed V and J ends, which lost 2 bases and 0 bases, there was a span of 17 bases. CDR1 and CDR2 from the germline V gene are SGHAT and FQNNGV. This CDR3 region has 19 residues. The CDR3 region has the DNA TGTGCCAGCAGCTTAATGGTGTGGACAGAGAGCTCCTATAATTCACCCCTCCACTTT. It yields the protein CASSLMVWTESSYNSPLHF.

CDR3 residues: CASSPTPGEANYNEQFF. For the CDR3, the DNA is TGTGCCAGCAGCCCGACCCCTGGGGAGGCTAACTACAATGAGCAGTTCTTC. V and J are TRBV7-6 and TRBJ2-1, with D maybe TRBD2 (6 bases). In germline, CDR1 is SGHVS, CDR2 FNYEAQ. The V gene lost 5 bases and the J gene lost 3 bases, with 20 bases spanning the gap. This CDR3 is 17 amino acids long.

This rearrangement joins TRBV5-1 to TRBJ2-3, with TRBD2 as a possible D gene (5 bases). The CDR3 is 14 amino acids. Germline V gives CDR1 SGHRS, CDR2 YFSETQ. Trimming shortened V by 4 bases and J by 5 bases, and 14 bases separated the two germline ends. The DNA for the CDR3 is TGCGCCAGCAGCCCAGGACTTCGGGGAGATACGCAGTATTTT. This sequence encodes CASSPGLRGDTQYF.

The rearrangement joins TRBV5-6 to TRBJ1-4, with D unresolved. This CDR3 has 11 residues. The germline gives CDR1 SGHDT, CDR2 YYEEEE. Between the trimmed V and J ends, which lost 0 bases and 11 bases, there was a span of 5 bases. This chain's CDR3 is CASSLDGKLFF. CDR3 sequence (DNA): TGTGCCAGCAGCTTGGACGGGAAACTGTTTTTT.

The rearrangement uses TRBV28 and TRBJ2-2, with 7 positions matching TRBD1. The trim removed 5 bases at V and 7 bases at J, leaving 7 bases unmatched. Germline V gene sequence: CDR1 MDHEN, CDR2 SYDVKM. The CDR3 is 14 amino acids. CDR3 nucleotide sequence: TGTGCCAGCAGTACGGGACAGACCAACGGGGAGCTGTTTTTT. Translating gives CASSTGQTNGELFF. The entire variable domain, with the rest obtained from reference TRBV28 and TRBJ2-2, is as follows: DVKVTQSSRYLVKRTGEKVFLECVQDMDHENMFWYRQDPGLGLRLIYFSYDVKMKEKGDIPEGYSVSREKKERFSLILESASTNQTSMYLCASSTGQTNGELFFGEGSRLTVL.

CDR3 DNA sequence: TGTGCCAGCAGCGTCGCCCCGACGGACCATGGCTACACCTTC. This sequence encodes CASSVAPTDHGYTF. The rearrangement joins TRBV9 to TRBJ1-2, with D unclear. The CDR3 runs 14 residues. Trimming pared 2 bases from V and 6 bases from J, leaving 14 bases between. CDR1 and CDR2 (germline): SGDLS, YYNGEE.